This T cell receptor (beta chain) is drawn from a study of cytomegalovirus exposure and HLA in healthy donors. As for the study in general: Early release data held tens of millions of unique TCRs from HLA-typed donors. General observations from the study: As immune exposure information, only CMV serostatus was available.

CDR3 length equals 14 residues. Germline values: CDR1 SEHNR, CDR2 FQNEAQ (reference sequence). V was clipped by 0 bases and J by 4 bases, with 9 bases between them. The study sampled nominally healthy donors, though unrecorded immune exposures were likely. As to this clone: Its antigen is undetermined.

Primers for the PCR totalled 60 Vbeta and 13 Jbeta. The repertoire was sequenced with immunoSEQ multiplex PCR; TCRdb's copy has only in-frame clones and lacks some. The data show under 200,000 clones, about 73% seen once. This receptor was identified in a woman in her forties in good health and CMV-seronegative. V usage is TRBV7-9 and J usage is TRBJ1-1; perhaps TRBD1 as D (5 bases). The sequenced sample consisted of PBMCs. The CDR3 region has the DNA TGTGCCAGCAGCTTAGCCATCGGGGGCACTGAAGCTTTCTTT. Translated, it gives CASSLAIGGTEAFF. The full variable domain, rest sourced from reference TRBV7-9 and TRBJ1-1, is DTGVSQNPRHKITKRGQNVTFRCDPISEHNRLYWYRQTLGQGPEFLTYFQNEAQLEKSRLLSDRFSAERPKGSFSTLEIQRTEQGDSAMYLCASSLAIGGTEAFFGQGTRLTVV.